The 15 T cell receptor beta chains below come from one sample, sequenced in a study of blood T cell repertoires in COVID-19. Profiling relied on immunoSEQ multiplex PCR, and the TCRdb table lists in-frame clones only, not all of them. This table holds a few hundred thousand clones, roughly nine tenths found once. The sequenced sample consisted of PBMCs or T cells enriched from blood (not recorded which). These receptors were taken from a woman in her forties or fifties who had been exposed to COVID-19.

The chain joins TRBV7-2 to TRBJ1-2, with TRBD1 as a possible D gene (5 bases). The V and J ends lost 4 bases and 8 bases respectively, with 14 bases between them. The CDR3 is made up of 13 amino acids. Per germline, CDR1 SGHTA and CDR2 FQGNSA. The CDR3 here is CASSSWRDGGYTF. The CDR3 coding sequence is TGTGCCAGCAGCTCGTGGAGGGACGGGGGCTACACCTTC.

The gene calls are TRBV13 and TRBJ2-7; 8 bases line up with TRBD1. The CDR3 covers 14 residues. V trimming: 6 bases; J trimming: 3 bases; junction bases outside the gene matches: 7. Germline CDR1 and CDR2: PRHDT and FYEKMQ (reference sequence). CDR3 protein: CASSQGQGSYEQYF. The CDR3 bases are TGTGCCAGCAGTCAAGGACAGGGAAGCTACGAGCAGTACTTC.

The chain couples TRBV19 to TRBJ1-5; 9 bases map to TRBD1. The V gene end was trimmed by 3 bases and the J gene end by 6 bases; junction bases not matched to a gene: 6. The V gene's germline CDR1 is LNHDA and CDR2 SQIVND (reference sequence). The CDR3 is 15 residues long. The DNA of the CDR3 is TGTGCCAGTAGTATGACAGGGGGGAACTCTCAGCCCCAGCATTTT. This encodes CASSMTGGNSQPQHF.

The genes are TRBV3-1 (or the pseudogene TRBV3-2) and TRBJ2-7, with D possibly being TRBD2 (5 bases). Germline V gene lookup returns CDR1 LGHDT and CDR2 YNNKEL (reference sequence). CDR3 length equals 13 residues. Trimming took 4 bases from V and 4 from J, leaving 11 bases between them. CDR3 coding DNA: TGTGCCAGCAGCCTACTAGGTAGGTACGAGCAGTACTTC. Encoded protein: CASSLLGRYEQYF.

Comments on this clone: The sample holds other DNA sequences that translate to the same CDR3. The CDR3 bases are TGTGCCAGTAGTCTACCCGGGGTCCAAGAGACCCAGTACTTC. It specifies CASSLPGVQETQYF. This chain uses TRBV19 with TRBJ2-5; D possibly corresponds to TRBD2 (5 bases). This CDR3 region has 14 residues. Germline lookup yields CDR1 LNHDA and CDR2 SQIVND (reference sequence). V was pared by 5 bases and J by 1 base, with 11 bases between.

In its sample, this clone was seen once. This chain uses TRBV5-1 with TRBJ1-1, with D possibly matching TRBD1 (5 bases). The CDR3 extends over 15 amino acids. V lost 0 bases, J lost 4 bases, and 13 bases lay in between. The V gene's germline CDR1 is SGHRS and CDR2 YFSETQ. The chain's CDR3 is CASSLGPSGATEAFF. The CDR3 region has the DNA TGCGCCAGCAGCTTGGGACCCAGCGGGGCCACTGAAGCTTTCTTT.

The chain is built from TRBV4-2 and TRBJ2-2; 9 nucleotides match TRBD2. Trimming at V came to 3 bases and at J to 6 bases, leaving 5 bases not matched to a gene. CDR1 is LGHNA, CDR2 YNFKEQ, per germline. CDR3 size: 15 residues. The CDR3 loop is CASSHVAGEAGELFF. CDR3 nucleotides: TGTGCCAGCAGCCACGTAGCGGGGGAGGCCGGGGAGCTGTTTTTT.

This chain connects TRBV13 to TRBJ1-6; no reliable D call. V lost 4 bases and J lost 6, with 13 bases in between. CDR1 and CDR2 (germline): PRHDT, FYEKMQ (reference sequence). This CDR3 contains 15 residues. The CDR3 protein is CASSSGNAGNSPLHF. The CDR3 DNA reads as TGTGCCAGCAGCTCCGGGAACGCGGGTAATTCACCCCTCCACTTT.

The chain links TRBV19 to TRBJ2-7; 8 bases match TRBD1. The CDR3 runs 12 residues. Germline loops: CDR1 LNHDA, CDR2 SQIVND (reference sequence). V dropped 10 bases and J dropped 3; count of bases not matched to a gene: 5. CDR3: CATGQGNYEQYF. The CDR3 nucleotides are TGTGCCACCGGACAGGGAAACTACGAGCAGTACTTC. The variable domain in full, with the rest retrieved from reference TRBV19 and TRBJ2-7, is DGGITQSPKYLFRKEGQNVTLSCEQNLNHDAMYWYRQDPGQGLRLIYYSQIVNDFQKGDIAEGYSVSREKKESFPLTVTSAQKNPTAFYLCATGQGNYEQYFGPGTRLTVT.

This rearrangement joins TRBV28 to TRBJ2-3, with D maybe TRBD2 (6 bases). CDR3 length equals 14 residues. V lost 4 bases, J lost 6 bases, and 14 bases lay in between. Germline lookup yields CDR1 MDHEN and CDR2 SYDVKM. The CDR3 nucleotides are TGTGCCAGCAGTTCCCCCGGGACTCTTGATACGCAGTATTTT. It encodes CASSSPGTLDTQYF. Full variable domain (outside the CDR3, taken from reference TRBV28 and TRBJ2-3): DVKVTQSSRYLVKRTGEKVFLECVQDMDHENMFWYRQDPGLGLRLIYFSYDVKMKEKGDIPEGYSVSREKKERFSLILESASTNQTSMYLCASSSPGTLDTQYFGPGTRLTVL.

The V call is TRBV7-8, the J call TRBJ1-2; 7 positions match TRBD1. V shed 0 bases and J 5 bases; nucleotides not matched to a gene: 3. CDR1 and CDR2 from the germline V gene are SGHVS and FQNEAQ. The CDR3 extends over 14 amino acids. The CDR3 sequence: CASSLALQGYGYTF. For the CDR3, the DNA is TGTGCCAGCAGCTTAGCGCTACAGGGGTATGGCTACACCTTC.

This sequence joins TRBV7-9 and TRBJ1-5; 11 bases are shared with TRBD1. This CDR3 region has 15 residues. Per the germline V gene, CDR1 is SEHNR and CDR2 is FQNEAQ (reference sequence). With V trimmed by 5 bases and J by 5 bases, 5 bases remained unmatched. DNA of the CDR3: TGTGCCAGCAGCCAGGACAGGGGGCTTGATCAGCCCCAGCATTTT. Amino acids: CASSQDRGLDQPQHF.

V usage is TRBV19 and J usage is TRBJ1-1, with a possible D match to TRBD1 (6 bases). The V gene's germline CDR1 is LNHDA and CDR2 SQIVND (reference sequence). Trimming cost V 5 bases and J 9 bases, with 16 bases left between them. This CDR3 region has 13 residues. In DNA, the CDR3 is TGTGCCAGTAGTCCAGAGACAGGACAGAAAGCTTTCTTT. Translating gives CASSPETGQKAFF.

This chain joins TRBV3-1 (or the pseudogene TRBV3-2) and TRBJ2-3; 12 bases align to TRBD2. J gave up 2 bases and V 4 bases, and 7 bases lay outside the gene matches. The CDR3 is 17 amino acids. Germline assignment: CDR1 LGHDT and CDR2 YNNKEL (reference sequence). The CDR3 spells CASSPRTSGVITDTQYF. The CDR3 DNA sequence: TGTGCCAGCAGCCCCCGGACTAGCGGGGTGATCACAGATACGCAGTATTTT.

Note on this clone: The same CDR3 arises from other DNA sequences in this sample as well. The genes are TRBV3-1 (or the pseudogene TRBV3-2) and TRBJ2-1; unclear D gene. CDR1 is LGHDT and CDR2 is YNNKEL in the germline V gene (reference sequence). The CDR3 extends over 11 amino acids. V gave up 1 base and J gave up 10 bases, with 5 bases separating them. In DNA, the CDR3 is TGTGCCAGCAGCCAAGTGAGAGAGCAGTTCTTC. Amino acids: CASSQVREQFF.